Sequencing of this TCR beta chain was carried out in a study of shared clonotypes between healthy human individuals. This CDR3 has 14 amino acids. Trimming left V 5 bases short and J 0 bases short, with 7 bases between. Per the germline V gene, CDR1 is SNHLY and CDR2 is FYNNEI. Over several immunoSEQ plates, each subset's genomic DNA was distributed in even portions. Method: immunoSEQ multiplex PCR; TCRdb's copy keeps in-frame clones and lacks some. Altogether nearly 1 million clones are present, 76% being singletons, with the ten largest covering about 1.5%. The source of this sequence is a man between 18 and 35 years old in good health. The chain combines TRBV2 with TRBJ1-4; no firm D call. Sequences were obtained from memory CD4+ T cells sorted from blood. The subset: CD45RA-negative fraction. The CDR3 reads CASSLTSTNEKLFF. CDR3 bases: TGTGCCAGCAGTCTCACCTCAACTAATGAAAAACTGTTTTTT. Using reference TRBV2 and TRBJ1-4 for the parts outside the CDR3, the full variable domain is EPEVTQTPSHQVTQMGQEVILRCVPISNHLYFYWYRQILGQKVEFLVSFYNNEISEKSEIFDDQFSVERPDGSNFTLKIRSTKLEDSAMYFCASSLTSTNEKLFFGSGTQLSVL.